This T cell receptor beta chain was retrieved from a study of vaccination effects on CD4 cells after COVID-19. Study-level information: Post-vaccine sample collection fell at a median of 72 days after the second dose. Study-level results: The study found marked clonal contraction of infection- and vaccine-induced clones late after vaccination.

ViraFEST expansion of antigen-specific CD4+ T cells with viral peptide pools preceded sequencing. Cultured cells yielded isolated CD4+ T cells after less than 11 days. The person acquired a PCR-confirmed SARS-CoV-2 infection between March and December 2020. Everyone in the study got two shots of either the BNT162b2 or mRNA-1273 vaccine. The researchers cultured 1.9 million or so PBMC per well with approximately 9.1 IU/ml IL-2 and roughly 10 ug/ml peptides. Cultures received IL-2 medium that replaced half the medium on days 3 and 7. This CDR3 is 15 amino acids long. The V end lost 2 bases, the J end lost 3 bases, and 17 bases lay between the germline ends. Germline CDR1 is SQVTM and CDR2 is ANQGSEA. Sequencing used immunoSEQ multiplex PCR; TCRdb keeps in-frame clones, though not all of them. The sample includes 17,000 or so clones, around 80% of them seen just once. Concerning this clone: Its antigen is not known.

This receptor was taken from a human donor who had a prior SARS-CoV-2 infection. The chain is built from TRBV29-1 and TRBJ2-7, with a weak D call TRBD1 (6 bases). The sample here was CD4+ T cells from PBMCs cultured with SARS-CoV-2 spike peptides, taken after COVID-19 vaccination. CDR3: CSVEKGDISFYEQYF. DNA of the CDR3: TGCAGCGTTGAAAAGGGGGACATTAGCTTCTACGAGCAGTACTTC.